This T cell receptor beta chain was sequenced for a study of cytomegalovirus exposure and HLA in healthy donors. Study-level findings and limits: In a later analysis, TCR beta V- and J-gene trimming was associated with a missense DCLRE1C variant. Association with HLA alleles at 0.05 false discovery rate was found for 16,951 TCR beta sequences in a later analysis.

As for this clone: Its antigen is currently unknown.

Per germline, CDR1 MNHNY and CDR2 SVGAGI (reference sequence). The junction had 4 bases not matched to a gene; V was cut back by 8 bases and J by 4 bases. The CDR3 spans 13 residues. The PCR ran on 60 Vbeta and 13 Jbeta primers. This table comes from immunoSEQ multiplex PCR, and its TCRdb copy is limited to in-frame clones, with some not included. Of around 200,000 clones listed, roughly 85% are singletons. This clonotype originated in a woman between 50 and 59 years old in good health and CMV-seronegative. Input material: PBMCs. V is TRBV6-6 and J is TRBJ2-7, with 11 positions matching TRBD1. As DNA, the CDR3 is TGTGCCAGCGGGGACAGGGGGATTTACGAGCAGTACTTC. Translating gives CASGDRGIYEQYF.